What follows is one T cell receptor (beta chain) and its context. In the study's own analysis: Reference gene primers were amplified, and this amplification served to estimate nucleated cell counts. Sequenced by immunoSEQ multiplex PCR; TCRdb stores in-frame clones only, minus some. Clonal size and the V and J genes are those of that table, whereas D and trimming came from the DNA. The data hold almost 100,000 clones, with around nine tenths observed a single time. Trimming took off 1 base at V and 8 bases at J, with 11 bases between the two ends. This CDR3 region has 14 residues. CDR1 and CDR2 from the germline V gene are MGHDK and SYGVNS. The data are from a study of blood T cell repertoires in COVID-19. On the study more broadly: Acute and convalescent COVID-19 samples came from the United States, Italy and Spain. The cDNA or gDNA used as material had been derived from T cells, B-cell-depleted T cells, or PBMCs.

This sequence was found in a man in his forties or fifties with acute or convalescent COVID-19. V is TRBV25-1 and J is TRBJ1-4, with D possibly TRBD1 on 6 matching bases. Sequencing was performed on peripheral blood. The CDR3 region has the DNA TGTGCCAGCAGTGAATCCCAGGGGAACGAAAAACTGTTTTTT. Amino acids: CASSESQGNEKLFF.